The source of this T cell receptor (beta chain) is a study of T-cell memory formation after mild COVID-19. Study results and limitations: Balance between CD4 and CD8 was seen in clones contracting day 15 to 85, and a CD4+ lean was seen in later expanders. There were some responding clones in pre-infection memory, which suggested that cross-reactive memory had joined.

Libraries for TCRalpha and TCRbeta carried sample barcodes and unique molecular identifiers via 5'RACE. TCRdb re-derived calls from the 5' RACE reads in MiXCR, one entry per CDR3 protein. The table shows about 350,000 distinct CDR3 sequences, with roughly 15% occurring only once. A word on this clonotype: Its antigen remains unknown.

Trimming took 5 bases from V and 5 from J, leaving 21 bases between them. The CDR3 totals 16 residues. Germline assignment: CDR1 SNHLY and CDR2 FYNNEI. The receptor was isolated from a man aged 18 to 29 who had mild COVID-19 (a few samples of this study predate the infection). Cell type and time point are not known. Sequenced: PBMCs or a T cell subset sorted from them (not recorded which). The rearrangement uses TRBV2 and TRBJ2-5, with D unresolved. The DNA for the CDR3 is TGTGCCAGCAGTACTACCGAAGCCATTGACGGGGAGACCCAGTACTTC. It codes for CASSTTEAIDGETQYF.